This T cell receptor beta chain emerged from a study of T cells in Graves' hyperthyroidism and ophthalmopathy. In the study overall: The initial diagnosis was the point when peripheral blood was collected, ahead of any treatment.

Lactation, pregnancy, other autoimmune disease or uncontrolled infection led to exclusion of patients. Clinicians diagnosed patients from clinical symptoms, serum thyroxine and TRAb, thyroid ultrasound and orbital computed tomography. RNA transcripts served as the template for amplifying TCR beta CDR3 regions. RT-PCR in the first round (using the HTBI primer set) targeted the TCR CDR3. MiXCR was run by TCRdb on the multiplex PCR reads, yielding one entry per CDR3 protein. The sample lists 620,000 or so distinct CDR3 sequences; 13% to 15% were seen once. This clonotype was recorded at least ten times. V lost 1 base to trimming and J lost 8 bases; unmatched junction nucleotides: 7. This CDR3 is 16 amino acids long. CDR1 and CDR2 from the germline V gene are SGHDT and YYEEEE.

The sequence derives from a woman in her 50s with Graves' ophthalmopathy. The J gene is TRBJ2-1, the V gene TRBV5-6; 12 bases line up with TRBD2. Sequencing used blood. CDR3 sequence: CASSLPTGLAGDEQFF. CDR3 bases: TGTGCCAGCAGCTTGCCCACGGGACTAGCGGGCGATGAGCAGTTCTTC.